This T cell receptor beta chain comes out of a study of cytomegalovirus exposure and HLA in healthy donors. Turning to this clone: Its matching antigen is unknown. Relative to the germline gene, one junction end is altered; a read error may explain this.

Study-wide findings and caveats: V- and J-gene trimming of TCR beta was linked (in a later analysis) to a missense DCLRE1C variant. There were several of the most significant clusters that appeared linked to common viral pathogens in a later analysis. Per a later analysis, 18,000 or so TCR beta sequences showed association with HLA alleles at 0.05 false discovery rate.

The PCR contained 60 Vbeta and 13 Jbeta primers. Original analysis: The authors later counted roughly 87 million unique TCR beta chains, 8.5 million to 13 million of them shared. Libraries were prepared by immunoSEQ multiplex PCR; TCRdb keeps only in-frame clonotypes and omits some of them. V and J calls and clone size are as listed in that table; D and trimming were resolved from the DNA. The sample includes 150,000 or so clones, roughly 80% of them seen just once. The CDR3 runs 15 residues. Germline lookup yields CDR1 KGHSH and CDR2 LQKENI. This chain links TRBV18 with TRBJ2-3; possible D gene TRBD2, 6 bases. The origin of this receptor is a man aged 45-65 years in good health and CMV-seropositive. Sequenced: PBMCs. Here the CDR3 DNA reads TGTGCCAGCTCTCCACTAGCCCGCGCCACAGATACGCAGTATTTT. The encoded protein is CASSPLARATDTQYF.